This entry describes one T cell receptor beta chain. This sample was included in a study of blood T cell repertoires in COVID-19. Study summary: From the United States, Italy and Spain came samples of acute and convalescent COVID-19. Sources were T cells, B-cell-depleted T cells, or PBMCs; the material itself was cDNA or gDNA.

Method: immunoSEQ multiplex PCR; TCRdb's copy keeps in-frame clones and lacks some. The profile shows about 150,000 clones, about 88% of them singletons. The sample was peripheral blood. The receptor was derived from an older woman with acute or convalescent COVID-19.

The CDR3, as DNA: TGTGCCAGCAGCTTAGAACCTTTCAGGACTAGCGGATACAATGAGCAGTTCTTC. It codes for CASSLEPFRTSGYNEQFF. The chain has TRBV7-2 and TRBJ2-1, with TRBD2 identical over 10 bases. The CDR3 length is 18 residues. Germline V gene sequence: CDR1 SGHTA, CDR2 FQGNSA. Trimming removed 1 base from V and 4 bases from J; junction bases left unmatched: 10.